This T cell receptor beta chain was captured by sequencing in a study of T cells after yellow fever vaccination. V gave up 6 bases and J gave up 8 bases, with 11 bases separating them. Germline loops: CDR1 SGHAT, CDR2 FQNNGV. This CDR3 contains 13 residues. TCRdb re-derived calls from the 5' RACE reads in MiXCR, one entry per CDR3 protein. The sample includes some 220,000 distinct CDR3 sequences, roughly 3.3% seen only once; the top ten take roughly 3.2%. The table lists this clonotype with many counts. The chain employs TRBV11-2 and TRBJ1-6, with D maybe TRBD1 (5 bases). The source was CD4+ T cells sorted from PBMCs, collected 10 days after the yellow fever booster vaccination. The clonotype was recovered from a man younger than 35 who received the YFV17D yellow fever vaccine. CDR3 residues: CASSTGTDSPLHF. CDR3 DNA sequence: TGTGCCAGCAGTACCGGGACGGATTCACCCCTCCACTTT.